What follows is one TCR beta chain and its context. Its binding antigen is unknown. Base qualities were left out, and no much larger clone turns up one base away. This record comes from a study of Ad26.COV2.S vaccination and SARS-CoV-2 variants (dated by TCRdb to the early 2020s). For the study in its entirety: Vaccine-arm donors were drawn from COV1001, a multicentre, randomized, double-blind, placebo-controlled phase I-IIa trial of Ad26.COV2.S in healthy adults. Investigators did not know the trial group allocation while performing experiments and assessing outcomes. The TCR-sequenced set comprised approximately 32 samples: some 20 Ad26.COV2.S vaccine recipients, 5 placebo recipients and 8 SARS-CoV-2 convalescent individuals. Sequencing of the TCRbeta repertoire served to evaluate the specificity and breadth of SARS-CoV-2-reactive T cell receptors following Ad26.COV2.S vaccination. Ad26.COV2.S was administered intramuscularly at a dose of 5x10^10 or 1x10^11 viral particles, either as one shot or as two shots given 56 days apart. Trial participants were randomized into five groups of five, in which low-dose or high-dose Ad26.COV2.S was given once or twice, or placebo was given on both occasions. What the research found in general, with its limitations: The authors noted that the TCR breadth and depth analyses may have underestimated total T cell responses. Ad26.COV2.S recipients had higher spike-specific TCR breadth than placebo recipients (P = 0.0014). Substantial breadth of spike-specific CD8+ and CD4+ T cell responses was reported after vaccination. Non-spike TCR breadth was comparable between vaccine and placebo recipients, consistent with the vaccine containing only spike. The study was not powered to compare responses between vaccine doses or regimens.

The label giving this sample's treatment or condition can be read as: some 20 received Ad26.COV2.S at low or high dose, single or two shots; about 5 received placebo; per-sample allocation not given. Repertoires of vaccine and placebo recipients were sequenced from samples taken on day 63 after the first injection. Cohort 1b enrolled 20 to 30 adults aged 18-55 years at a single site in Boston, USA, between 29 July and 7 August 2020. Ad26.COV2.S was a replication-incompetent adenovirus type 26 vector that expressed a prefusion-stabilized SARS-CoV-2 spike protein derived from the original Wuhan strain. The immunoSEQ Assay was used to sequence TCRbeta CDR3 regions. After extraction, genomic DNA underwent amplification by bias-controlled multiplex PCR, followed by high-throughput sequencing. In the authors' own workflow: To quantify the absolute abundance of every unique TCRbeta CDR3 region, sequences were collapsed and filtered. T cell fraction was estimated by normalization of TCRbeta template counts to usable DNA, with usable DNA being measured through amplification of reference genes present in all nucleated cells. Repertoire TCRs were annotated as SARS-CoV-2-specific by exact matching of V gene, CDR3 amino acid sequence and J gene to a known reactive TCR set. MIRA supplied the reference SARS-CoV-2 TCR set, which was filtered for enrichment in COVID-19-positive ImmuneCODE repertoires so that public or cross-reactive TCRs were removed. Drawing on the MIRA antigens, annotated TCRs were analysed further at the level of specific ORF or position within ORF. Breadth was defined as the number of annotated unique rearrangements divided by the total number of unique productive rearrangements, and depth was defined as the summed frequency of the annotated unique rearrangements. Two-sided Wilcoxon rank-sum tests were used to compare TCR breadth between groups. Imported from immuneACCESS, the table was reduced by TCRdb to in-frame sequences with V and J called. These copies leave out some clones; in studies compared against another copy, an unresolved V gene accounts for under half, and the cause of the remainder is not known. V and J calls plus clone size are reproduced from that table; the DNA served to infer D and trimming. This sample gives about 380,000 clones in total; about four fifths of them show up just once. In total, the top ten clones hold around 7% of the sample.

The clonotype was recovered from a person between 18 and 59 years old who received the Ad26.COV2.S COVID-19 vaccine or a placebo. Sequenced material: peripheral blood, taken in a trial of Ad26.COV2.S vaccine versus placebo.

The CDR3 reads CASSLPGTGTTEQYF. The base sequence is TGTGCCAGCAGCTTACCCGGGACAGGGACGACCGAGCAGTACTTC. This receptor chain uses TRBV5-6 and TRBJ2-7; a stretch of 9 junction bases matches TRBD1. CDR1 and CDR2, looked up from the germline V gene, are SGHDT and YYEEEE. Trimming takes 2 bases off V and 6 bases off J; junction bases not matched to a gene: 9. From its cysteine to its phenylalanine, the CDR3 spans 15 amino acids. The entry retains the CDR3 DNA only, 45 bases that are in frame from base 1.